This TCR beta chain appears in the sequencing data of a study of long-term antiretroviral therapy in people with HIV. Study-level results: Clones with expansion before ART led the repertoire at all time points. Controls showed broader CDR3 length ranges than did the HIV repertoires. After ART, diversity increased yet remained lower than transplant donor controls.

Every donor contributed at least one pre-ART and at least two post-ART PBMC samples. Investigators performed immunoSEQ version v3.0 at survey level. Profiled with immunoSEQ multiplex PCR; TCRdb holds only in-frame clones, not every one. There are some 40,000 clones in the sample; around 85% occur only once, and about 6% lies in the top ten. The sample holds a few counts of this clone. Its specificity is not known. Here the sequenced sample was unsorted PBMCs, taken 3.1 years after starting antiretroviral therapy. The source is a woman in her fifties or sixties with HIV.

CDR3 nucleotide sequence: TGTGCCAGCGACCGGGACAGGTCGAACTATGGCTACACCTTC. Amino acids: CASDRDRSNYGYTF. The chain has TRBV7-9 and TRBJ1-2; 8 bases agree with TRBD1. Germline V gives CDR1 SEHNR, CDR2 FQNEAQ (reference sequence). With 8 bases clipped from V and 2 bases from J, the junction kept 7 bases outside the gene matches. There are 14 residues in the CDR3. The full variable domain, with the rest looked up from reference TRBV7-9 and TRBJ1-2, is DTGVSQNPRHKITKRGQNVTFRCDPISEHNRLYWYRQTLGQGPEFLTYFQNEAQLEKSRLLSDRFSAERPKGSFSTLEIQRTEQGDSAMYLCASDRDRSNYGYTFGSGTRLTVV.